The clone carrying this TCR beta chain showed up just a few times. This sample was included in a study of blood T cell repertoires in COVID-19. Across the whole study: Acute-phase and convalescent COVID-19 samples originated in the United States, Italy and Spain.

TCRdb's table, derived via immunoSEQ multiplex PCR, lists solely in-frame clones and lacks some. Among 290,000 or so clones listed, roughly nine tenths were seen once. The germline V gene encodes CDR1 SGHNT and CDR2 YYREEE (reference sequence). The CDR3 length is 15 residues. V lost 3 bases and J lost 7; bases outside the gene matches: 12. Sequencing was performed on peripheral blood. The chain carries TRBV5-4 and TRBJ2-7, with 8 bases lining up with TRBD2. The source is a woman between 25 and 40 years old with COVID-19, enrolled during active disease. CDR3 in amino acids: CASSSVRAGGGEQYF. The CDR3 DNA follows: TGTGCCAGCAGCTCAGTACGGGCGGGAGGAGGTGAGCAGTACTTC.